This is a list of T cell receptor beta chains from one sample in a study of blood T cell repertoires in COVID-19. TCRdb's copy holds only in-frame clones and misses some; the assay was immunoSEQ multiplex PCR. The repertoire has about 200,000 clones, approximately 91% of them found once; the top ten carry under 2%. Source material: peripheral blood. These receptors came from a man in his late teens or twenties with active or convalescent COVID-19. Both conserved end residues are part of each CDR3. The D gene is left open where the match is weak. The listing skips clone size in some rows; elsewhere it reads once, few, many or a size class.

CASSLEGKDTQYF TGTGCCAGCAGTCTCGAGGGTAAAGATACGCAGTATTTT TRBJ2-3 NA TRBV2 13 NA
CASSAQGGDYGYTF TGTGCCAGCAGCGCACAGGGGGGAGACTATGGCTACACCTTC TRBJ1-2 NA TRBV7-2 14 TRBD1
CASSLATANYGYTF TGTGCCAGCAGCCTCGCTACAGCTAACTATGGCTACACCTTC TRBJ1-2 NA TRBV5-4 14 NA
CASSQTRQGSEAFF TGTGCCAGCAGTCAGACAAGACAGGGATCTGAAGCTTTCTTT TRBJ1-1 NA TRBV7-2 14 TRBD1
CASSLGVGTEAFF TGTGCCAGCAGCTTAGGAGTTGGCACTGAAGCTTTCTTT TRBJ1-1 NA TRBV7-8 13 NA
CASSLSGAQETQYF TGTGCCAGCAGCTTAAGTGGGGCCCAAGAGACCCAGTACTTC TRBJ2-5 NA TRBV7-2 14 NA
CAWSVLAGPQETQYF TGTGCCTGGAGTGTACTAGCGGGACCTCAAGAGACCCAGTACTTC TRBJ2-5 NA TRBV30 15 TRBD2
CASSSGGTAETQYF TGTGCCAGCAGCTCTGGCGGGACGGCAGAGACCCAGTACTTC TRBJ2-5 NA TRBV7-2 14 NA
CASSSQGPVSYEQYF TGTGCCAGCAGCTCCCAGGGTCCGGTTTCCTACGAGCAGTACTTC TRBJ2-7 NA TRBV7-2 15 NA
CASSLSPDPAGEQYF TGTGCCAGCAGCTTATCCCCAGACCCGGCGGGGGAGCAGTACTTC TRBJ2-7 few TRBV7-6 15 NA
CAWTRGPPNEKLFF TGTGCCTGGACCAGGGGCCCTCCTAATGAAAAACTGTTTTTT TRBJ1-4 once TRBV30 14 NA
CASSQSLRTLNYGYTF TGCGCCAGCAGTCAATCTCTCCGGACATTAAACTATGGCTACACCTTC TRBJ1-2 few TRBV23-1 16 NA
CASSIRTGWSDGYTF TGTGCCAGTAGTATCCGGACAGGCTGGAGTGATGGCTACACCTTC TRBJ1-2 NA TRBV19 15 TRBD1
CASSQRGQGSDNEQFF TGCGCCAGCAGCCAAAGGGGACAGGGGTCGGACAATGAGCAGTTCTTC TRBJ2-1 NA TRBV4-1 16 TRBD1